This T cell receptor (beta chain) was profiled in a study of cytomegalovirus exposure and HLA in healthy donors. Both 60 Vbeta primers and 13 Jbeta primers went into the PCR. TCRdb's copy holds only in-frame clones and misses some; the assay was immunoSEQ multiplex PCR. Among fewer than 200,000 clones listed, over 65% were seen once. Notes on this clone: Its matching antigen is unknown.

Notes on the study in general: It was reported in a later analysis that an Asian-associated ancestry cluster showed fewer N-insertions than the approximately 670-donor mean.

CDR1 and CDR2 (germline): MNHNS, SASEGT. J gave up 5 bases and V 3 bases, and 6 bases lay outside the gene matches. The CDR3 length is 15 residues. Sample: PBMCs. This chain links TRBV6-1 with TRBJ2-5, with TRBD1 matching 10 bases. This TCR came from a man between 40 and 49 years old in good health and CMV-seropositive. The CDR3 is CASSESGTGEETQYF. Here the CDR3 DNA reads TGTGCCAGCAGTGAGTCTGGGACAGGGGAGGAGACCCAGTACTTC.